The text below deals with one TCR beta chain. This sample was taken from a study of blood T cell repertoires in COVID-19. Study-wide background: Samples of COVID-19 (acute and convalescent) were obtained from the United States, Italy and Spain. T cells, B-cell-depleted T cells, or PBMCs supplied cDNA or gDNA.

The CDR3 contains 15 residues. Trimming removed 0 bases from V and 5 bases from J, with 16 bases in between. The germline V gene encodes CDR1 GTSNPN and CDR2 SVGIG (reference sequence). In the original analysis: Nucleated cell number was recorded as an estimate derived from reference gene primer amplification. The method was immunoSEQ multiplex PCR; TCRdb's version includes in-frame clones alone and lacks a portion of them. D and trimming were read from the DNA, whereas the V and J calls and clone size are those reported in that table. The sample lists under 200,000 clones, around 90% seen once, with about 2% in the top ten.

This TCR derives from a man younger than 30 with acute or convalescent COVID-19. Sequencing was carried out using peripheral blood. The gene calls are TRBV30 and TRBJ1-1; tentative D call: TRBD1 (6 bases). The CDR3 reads CAWSVLLTGPTEAFF. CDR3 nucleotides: TGTGCCTGGAGTGTACTGTTAACAGGGCCGACTGAAGCTTTCTTT.